These 19 T cell receptor beta chains were all obtained from the same sample, sequenced in a study of T cell changes during pregnancy in multiple sclerosis. Repertoires were generated with immunoSEQ multiplex PCR, while TCRdb's copy carries only in-frame clones and drops some. The sample contains roughly 110,000 clones, more than 85% of which appear only once. The sample in question was peripheral blood, obtained in the third trimester of pregnancy. All receptors derive from a female donor with multiple sclerosis, enrolled in a pregnancy study.

This clone is a singleton in its sample. The rearrangement uses TRBV6-6 and TRBJ2-1, with 11 bases fitting TRBD1. The CDR3 length is 15 residues. The V gene end was trimmed by 8 bases and the J gene end by 9 bases; junction bases not matched to a gene: 12. CDR1 is MNHNY and CDR2 is SVGAGI in the germline V gene (reference sequence). CDR3 region: CASVTPGTGGAEQFF. CDR3 coding DNA: TGTGCCAGCGTCACCCCCGGGACAGGGGGAGCTGAGCAGTTCTTC.

This clone has only a few counts. This chain connects TRBV11-2 to TRBJ2-7; D might be TRBD2 (6 bases). The CDR3 spans 13 residues. Looked up from germline, CDR1 is SGHAT and CDR2 is FQNNGV. V dropped 5 bases and J dropped 7 bases, with 15 bases sitting between them. CDR3 in DNA: TGTGCCAGCAGCCGACTAGAGCGTAGGGAGCAGTACTTC. It specifies CASSRLERREQYF.

This chain uses TRBV7-2 with TRBJ1-2, with a possible D match to TRBD1 (6 bases). CDR1 and CDR2 (germline): SGHTA, FQGNSA. The CDR3 has 16 amino acids. V lost 2 bases and J 7 bases, leaving 20 bases between the germline ends. DNA of the CDR3: TGTGCCAGCAGCTTAAATGTACGGCGCAGGGGTGGTGGCTACACCTTC. Protein sequence: CASSLNVRRRGGGYTF.

The chain joins TRBV7-8 to TRBJ2-3; D may be TRBD2 (6 bases). Per germline, CDR1 SGHVS and CDR2 FQNEAQ. The V end lost 1 base, the J end lost 4 bases, and 15 bases lay between the germline ends. The CDR3 loop spans 16 amino acids. CDR3 sequence reads: CASSLGRLDVADTQYF. The CDR3 region has the DNA TGTGCCAGCAGCTTAGGCCGACTAGACGTTGCAGATACGCAGTATTTT. The entire variable domain, with the rest obtained from reference TRBV7-8 and TRBJ2-3, is as follows: GAGVSQSPRYKVAKRGQDVALRCDPISGHVSLFWYQQALGQGPEFLTYFQNEAQLDKSGLPSDRFFAERPEGSVSTLKIQRTQQEDSAVYLCASSLGRLDVADTQYFGPGTRLTVL.

The chain combines TRBV19 with TRBJ2-3, with TRBD2 matching over 9 bases. The J segment lost 1 base and the V segment lost 4 bases, leaving 0 bases of the junction unmatched. The germline V gene encodes CDR1 LNHDA and CDR2 SQIVND (reference sequence). The CDR3 runs 14 residues. The CDR3 nucleotides read TGTGCCAGTAGTAGCGGGGGGGGCACAGATACGCAGTATTTT. It translates to CASSSGGGTDTQYF.

V is TRBV5-5 and J is TRBJ2-7, with D possibly matching TRBD1 (5 bases). V was shortened by 6 bases and J by 2 bases, with 15 bases between the two germline ends. The CDR3 has 14 residues. Germline V gives CDR1 SGHKS, CDR2 YYEKEE (reference sequence). CDR3 in DNA: TGTGCCAGCACCACCTCGGGCAGGGCCTACGAGCAGTACTTC. Amino acid sequence: CASTTSGRAYEQYF. The variable domain in full, with the rest retrieved from reference TRBV5-5 and TRBJ2-7, is DAGVTQSPTHLIKTRGQQVTLRCSPISGHKSVSWYQQVLGQGPQFIFQYYEKEERGRGNFPDRFSARQFPNYSSELNVNALLLGDSALYLCASTTSGRAYEQYFGPGTRLTVT.

This chain joins TRBV27 and TRBJ1-1; no definite D call. This CDR3 spans 13 amino acids. V was pared by 2 bases and J by 5 bases, with 9 bases between. In germline, CDR1 is MNHEY, CDR2 SMNVEV (reference sequence). The CDR3 DNA reads as TGTGCCAGCAGTTTAAGAGGCCGGACTGAAGCTTTCTTT. Translating gives CASSLRGRTEAFF.

This chain connects TRBV5-1 to TRBJ2-1; 11 bases agree with TRBD2. Per the germline V gene, CDR1 is SGHRS and CDR2 is YFSETQ. The junction had 12 bases not matched to a gene; V was cut back by 6 bases and J by 7 bases. The CDR3 sequence is 16 residues long. The CDR3 spells CASTKGTSGGGNEQFF. The CDR3, as DNA: TGCGCCAGCACCAAAGGGACTAGCGGAGGGGGGAATGAGCAGTTCTTC. The entire variable domain, with the rest obtained from reference TRBV5-1 and TRBJ2-1, is as follows: KAGVTQTPRYLIKTRGQQVTLSCSPISGHRSVSWYQQTPGQGLQFLFEYFSETQRNKGNFPGRFSGRQFSNSRSEMNVSTLELGDSALYLCASTKGTSGGGNEQFFGPGTRLTVL.

The CDR3 DNA reads as TGTGCCAGCAGCCGTAGCGGGAGTCCCACAGATACGCAGTATTTT. Translated: CASSRSGSPTDTQYF. The chain uses TRBV6-5 and TRBJ2-3; 9 bases align to TRBD2. V dropped 6 bases and J dropped 2; count of bases not matched to a gene: 6. Germline assignment: CDR1 MNHEY and CDR2 SVGAGI. The CDR3 covers 15 residues.

The chain uses TRBV5-6 and TRBJ1-2; TRBD1 matches 10 bases. Germline trimming cut 5 bases from V and 3 bases from J; bases unmatched to any gene: 7. The CDR3 loop spans 15 amino acids. CDR1 and CDR2 from the germline V gene are SGHDT and YYEEEE. CDR3 protein: CASSSPGQGYYGYTF. In nucleotides, the CDR3 is TGTGCCAGCAGTTCACCGGGACAGGGGTACTATGGCTACACCTTC.

The rearrangement links TRBV18 to TRBJ1-2, with D perhaps TRBD1 (6 bases). The CDR3 loop spans 15 amino acids. V was trimmed by 4 bases and J by 4 bases, leaving 16 bases between them. Looked up from germline, CDR1 is KGHSH and CDR2 is LQKENI. The CDR3 loop reads CASSLVQGLGYGYTF. The CDR3 nucleotides read TGTGCCAGCTCACTCGTACAGGGTCTTGGCTATGGCTACACCTTC.

Notes on this clone: This CDR3 is also generated by other DNA sequences in the sample. This chain joins TRBV5-1 and TRBJ1-1, with 9 positions matching TRBD1. The CDR3 runs to 15 residues. V trimming: 1 base; J trimming: 1 base; junction bases outside the gene matches: 2. Germline CDR1 SGHRS, CDR2 YFSETQ. Written as DNA, the CDR3 is TGCGCCAGCAGCTTGTCGGGACAGGGGAACACTGAAGCTTTCTTT. Translation: CASSLSGQGNTEAFF.

The V and J genes are TRBV28 and TRBJ1-5; D might be TRBD1 (6 bases). The CDR3 runs to 16 residues. Germline CDR1 is MDHEN and CDR2 is SYDVKM. V lost 6 bases to trimming and J lost 2 bases, with 17 bases between them. The CDR3 loop is CASRDGTPWGNQPQHF. The CDR3 DNA sequence: TGTGCCAGCAGGGACGGGACACCTTGGGGCAATCAGCCCCAGCATTTT.

The gene calls are TRBV29-1 and TRBJ1-4, with 7 nucleotides matching TRBD1. The CDR3 has 14 amino acids. The J segment lost 5 bases and the V segment lost 6 bases, leaving 9 bases of the junction unmatched. Germline V CDR1 and CDR2: SQVTM, ANQGSEA. The CDR3 DNA is TGCAGCGTAGATTTGACAGGGCGGAATGAAAAACTGTTTTTT. It is translated as CSVDLTGRNEKLFF. Full variable domain (rest looked up from reference TRBV29-1 and TRBJ1-4): SAVISQKPSRDICQRGTSLTIQCQVDSQVTMMFWYRQQPGQSLTLIATANQGSEATYESGFVIDKFPISRPNLTFSTLTVSNMSPEDSSIYLCSVDLTGRNEKLFFGSGTQLSVL.

The chain recombines TRBV6-1 with TRBJ1-1, with 8 positions matching TRBD1. With V trimmed by 1 base and J by 0 bases, 16 bases remained unmatched. CDR3 length equals 20 residues. Looked up from germline, CDR1 is MNHNS and CDR2 is SASEGT. The CDR3 region has the DNA TGTGCCAGCAGTGAAGATGGAGGACAGGGATACGTGGGTGTGAACACTGAAGCTTTCTTT. It yields the protein CASSEDGGQGYVGVNTEAFF.

This clone showed up just a few times. The rearrangement uses TRBV28 and TRBJ1-2; 9 nucleotides agree with TRBD1. Looked up from germline, CDR1 is MDHEN and CDR2 is SYDVKM. The CDR3 extends over 17 amino acids. The V and J ends lost 4 bases and 6 bases, in that order; junction bases with no gene match: 15. The CDR3 sequence: CASSSLLRDRAGHGYTF. Written as DNA, the CDR3 is TGTGCCAGCAGTTCCTTGCTTCGGGACAGGGCTGGCCATGGCTACACCTTC.

This clone was observed a handful of times. This chain joins TRBV6-5 and TRBJ1-5, with TRBD1 matching 8 bases. Germline CDR1 reads MNHEY; CDR2 reads SVGAGI. The V gene end was trimmed by 6 bases and the J gene end by 5 bases; junction bases not matched to a gene: 3. CDR3 length: 13 amino acids. CDR3: CASSADRDQPQHF. CDR3 DNA sequence: TGTGCCAGCAGCGCGGACAGGGATCAGCCCCAGCATTTT.

This rearrangement joins TRBV10-3 to TRBJ2-4; a possible D gene is TRBD1 (6 bases). Trimming shortened V by 3 bases and J by 3 bases, and 15 bases separated the two germline ends. Germline V gives CDR1 ENHRY, CDR2 SYGVKD. The CDR3 consists of 16 residues. The CDR3 nucleotides are TGTGCCATCAGTGAAGGACAGACCGTGGGCAAAAACATTCAGTACTTC. Amino acids: CAISEGQTVGKNIQYF.

The chain employs TRBV6-1 and TRBJ2-7, with 8 nucleotides matching TRBD2. Trimming at V came to 7 bases and at J to 4 bases, leaving 9 bases not matched to a gene. The CDR3 consists of 14 residues. CDR1 and CDR2 (germline): MNHNS, SASEGT. CDR3 residues: CASTEGAGGYEQYF. CDR3 nucleotide sequence: TGTGCCAGCACCGAAGGTGCGGGAGGATACGAGCAGTACTTC.